Listed below are T cell receptor beta chains from one sample, sequenced in a study of OX40 agonist ivuxolimab in advanced cancers. TCRdb's table, derived via immunoSEQ multiplex PCR, lists solely in-frame clones and lacks some. The repertoire consists of some 70,000 clones, with approximately 93% occurring once and the leading ten covering 2% to 2.5%. Sequenced here: CD4+ or CD8+ T cells sorted from blood, sampled in a trial of the OX40 agonist ivuxolimab. These receptors were obtained from an adult with an advanced solid tumor such as melanoma, head and neck, liver or kidney cancer. CDR3s include the opening cysteine and the closing phenylalanine or tryptophan. The D gene is left open where the match is weak. The listing skips clone size in some rows; elsewhere it reads once, few, many or a size class.

D	V	size	J	CDR3	DNA
TRBD2	TRBV29-1	NA	TRBJ2-7	CSVNGGRADYEQYF	TGCAGCGTTAATGGAGGGAGGGCCGACTACGAGCAGTACTTC
NA	TRBV5-6	NA	TRBJ1-6	CASSLTPGQNSPLHF	TGTGCCAGCAGCCTGACGCCGGGACAAAATTCACCCCTCCACTTT
NA	TRBV6-5	NA	TRBJ1-1	CASSSPPDTEAFF	TGTGCCAGCAGTTCCCCCCCAGACACTGAAGCTTTCTTT
TRBD1	TRBV18	NA	TRBJ1-1	CASSPATGSVTEAFF	TGTGCCAGCTCACCTGCGACAGGGAGTGTCACTGAAGCTTTCTTT
NA	TRBV6-5	NA	TRBJ1-1	CASSQQRETEAFF	TGTGCCAGCAGCCAACAGCGGGAGACTGAAGCTTTCTTT
NA	TRBV5-4	once	TRBJ1-2	CASSLDGRAHYGYTF	TGTGCCAGCAGTTTGGACGGCAGGGCGCACTATGGCTACACCTTC
NA	TRBV27	NA	TRBJ1-6	CASSLETYNSPLHF	TGTGCCAGCAGCCTGGAGACGTATAATTCACCCCTCCACTTT
TRBD2	TRBV5-1	NA	TRBJ2-1	CASSSPPGTSGTDEQFF	TGCGCCAGCAGCTCTCCACCCGGGACTAGCGGGACTGATGAGCAGTTCTTC
NA	TRBV5-5	NA	TRBJ2-7	CASSSPYATPSYEQYF	TGTGCCAGCAGCTCCCCCTACGCGACACCCTCCTACGAGCAGTACTTC
TRBD2	TRBV28	NA	TRBJ2-3	CAIAGGNTDTQYF	TGTGCCATCGCGGGGGGGAACACAGATACGCAGTATTTT
NA	TRBV6-5	NA	TRBJ2-3	CASSYGATGTDTQYF	TGTGCCAGCAGTTACGGGGCTACGGGCACAGATACGCAGTATTTT
TRBD2	TRBV28	NA	TRBJ2-7	CASQTSGKSYEQYF	TGTGCCAGCCAGACTAGCGGGAAGTCGTACGAGCAGTACTTC
NA	TRBV28	NA	TRBJ1-2	CASRDGGISGYTF	TGTGCCAGCAGGGACGGAGGGATTAGTGGCTACACCTTC
NA	TRBV7-2	NA	TRBJ2-2	CASSLVWGISNTGELFF	TGTGCCAGCAGCTTAGTATGGGGCATTTCGAACACCGGGGAGCTGTTTTTT
TRBD2	TRBV7-2	NA	TRBJ2-1	CASSSGTSADEQFF	TGTGCCAGCAGCTCCGGGACTAGTGCGGATGAGCAGTTCTTC
NA	TRBV6-5	NA	TRBJ1-1	CASSYSINEGNTEAFF	TGTGCCAGCAGTTACTCGATTAATGAGGGGAACACTGAAGCTTTCTTT
TRBD1	TRBV30	NA	TRBJ2-2	CAWIPGTGLAGELFF	TGTGCCTGGATCCCCGGGACAGGGTTGGCCGGGGAGCTGTTTTTT
NA	TRBV15	NA	TRBJ2-3	CATSRDRGSSSQYF	TGTGCCACCAGCAGAGATCGTGGAAGCTCCTCGCAGTATTTT
NA	TRBV19	NA	TRBJ2-4	CASSARQGGINIQYF	TGTGCCAGTAGTGCCCGACAGGGAGGGATTAACATTCAGTACTTC
NA	TRBV13	NA	TRBJ1-1	CASRVSRGWTEAFF	TGTGCCAGCAGAGTCAGCCGGGGATGGACTGAAGCTTTCTTT
NA	TRBV7-9	NA	TRBJ2-5	CASSRSPQETQYF	TGTGCCAGCAGCCGATCACCCCAAGAGACCCAGTACTTC
TRBD2	TRBV7-2	NA	TRBJ2-2	CASTIMSGAGELFF	TGTGCCAGCACCATAATGAGCGGGGCCGGGGAGCTGTTTTTT
TRBD2	TRBV9	NA	TRBJ2-3	CASSASGGFTDTQYF	TGTGCCAGCAGCGCTAGCGGGGGGTTCACAGATACGCAGTATTTT
TRBD2	TRBV5-1	NA	TRBJ2-1	CASSLVGLAGGAYNEQFF	TGCGCCAGCAGCTTGGTCGGACTAGCGGGAGGGGCCTACAATGAGCAGTTCTTC
NA	TRBV2	NA	TRBJ1-2	CASSEFGGYTF	TGTGCCAGCAGTGAATTCGGTGGCTACACCTTC
TRBD2	TRBV6-6	NA	TRBJ2-7	CASSYSPSGIYEQYF	TGTGCCAGCAGTTACTCGCCTAGCGGGATTTACGAGCAGTACTTC
TRBD1	TRBV7-2	NA	TRBJ2-3	CASSFQGILGQAPDTQYF	TGTGCCAGCAGCTTCCAAGGGATACTAGGACAGGCCCCAGATACGCAGTATTTT
NA	TRBV28	once	TRBJ1-3	CASSLRRSSGNTIYF	TGTGCCAGCAGTTTGAGGAGAAGCTCTGGAAACACCATATATTTT
NA	TRBV28	NA	TRBJ1-2	CASSLPRTVPGIGGYTF	TGTGCCAGCAGTTTACCCAGGACAGTCCCGGGAATAGGTGGCTACACCTTC
TRBD2	TRBV5-1	NA	TRBJ2-3	CASSPGTSGTMADTQYF	TGCGCCAGCAGCCCCGGGACTAGCGGGACCATGGCAGATACGCAGTATTTT
NA	TRBV11-3	NA	TRBJ1-5	CASSNDQPQHF	TGTGCCAGCAGCAACGATCAGCCCCAGCATTTT
TRBD1	TRBV9	NA	TRBJ1-2	CASSYSRQGREGYTF	TGTGCCAGCAGTTACTCGCGACAGGGGCGGGAGGGCTACACCTTC
TRBD2	TRBV11-3	NA	TRBJ2-7	CASSRRASGRSYEQYF	TGTGCCAGCAGCCGACGGGCTAGCGGGAGGTCCTACGAGCAGTACTTC
TRBD2	TRBV10-3	once	TRBJ2-2	CAISGEFGRGTGELFF	TGTGCCATCAGTGGCGAGTTCGGGCGGGGGACCGGGGAGCTGTTTTTT
NA	TRBV29-1	NA	TRBJ2-4	CSVGQTDKNIQYF	TGCAGCGTTGGCCAGACCGACAAAAACATTCAGTACTTC
NA	TRBV5-6	NA	TRBJ2-5	CASSLVGTQETQYF	TGTGCCAGCAGCTTGGTTGGCACTCAAGAGACCCAGTACTTC